These T cell receptor beta chains were read from a single sample in a study of CD8 T cells in ankylosing spondylitis. In TCRdb, the 5' RACE reads were re-called with MiXCR into one record per CDR3 protein. Here the sample spans about 250,000 distinct CDR3 sequences, under 8.5% being singletons. The sample comprised blood, either unsorted or a sorted T cell fraction (not recorded which). These receptors all come from a female donor with ankylosing spondylitis or in good health (not recorded which). Both conserved end residues are part of each CDR3. The D gene is left open where the match is weak. Size is omitted from some rows. Given values are once, few, many or a class for expanded clones.

cdr3_aa cdr3_nt j_call clone_size d_call v_call
CSFPRTGQATEAFF TGCAGTTTCCCCCGAACCGGACAGGCAACTGAAGCTTTCTTT TRBJ1-1 NA TRBD1 TRBV20-1
CSVEGQGIVGELFF TGCAGCGTTGAGGGTCAGGGTATAGTCGGGGAGCTGTTTTTT TRBJ2-2 NA NA TRBV29-1
CATSDLKREPPYEQYF TGTGCCACCAGTGATTTGAAGCGGGAGCCTCCCTACGAGCAGTACTTC TRBJ2-7 many TRBD2 TRBV24-1
CASIWGSRTGELFF TGTGCCAGCATATGGGGGAGTAGGACCGGGGAGCTGTTTTTT TRBJ2-2 many NA TRBV6-1
CASSEGPGYGYTF TGTGCCAGCAGTGAGGGCCCAGGCTATGGCTACACCTTC TRBJ1-2 many NA TRBV2
CASSSSAKEKLFF TGTGCCAGCAGCTCCTCGGCCAAGGAAAAACTGTTTTTT TRBJ1-4 many NA TRBV7-9
CASSAKGLNTEAFF TGTGCCAGCAGCGCGAAGGGTCTAAACACTGAAGCTTTCTTT TRBJ1-1 many NA TRBV11-2
CASGWGGTENEQFF TGTGCCAGCGGCTGGGGGGGAACGGAGAATGAGCAGTTCTTC TRBJ2-1 many TRBD2 TRBV12-3/TRBV12-4
CATSRVAGMGNEQFF TGTGCCACCAGCAGAGTAGCGGGAATGGGCAATGAGCAGTTCTTC TRBJ2-1 many TRBD2 TRBV15
CSVERSAANYGYTF TGCAGCGTTGAAAGGAGTGCTGCAAACTATGGCTACACCTTC TRBJ1-2 many NA TRBV29-1
CASSESSLVVDTQYF TGCGCCAGCAGTGAGTCGAGTCTAGTCGTGGATACGCAGTATTTT TRBJ2-3 many NA TRBV10-2
CSVGTSGRGEQFF TGCAGTGTCGGGACTAGCGGGAGAGGTGAGCAGTTCTTC TRBJ2-1 many TRBD2 TRBV20-1
CSAGHQGKQFF TGCAGTGCCGGTCACCAGGGGAAGCAGTTCTTC TRBJ2-1 NA NA TRBV20-1
CASSLATGGIYGYTF TGTGCCAGCAGCTTAGCGACAGGGGGTATCTATGGCTACACCTTC TRBJ1-2 NA TRBD1 TRBV7-2
CSARRSAGELFF TGCAGTGCAAGGAGGTCCGCCGGGGAGCTGTTTTTT TRBJ2-2 many NA TRBV20-1
CALSFIGGVWYGTNVLTF TGTGCCCTCAGTTTTATAGGGGGGGTATGGTATGGGACCAACGTCCTGACTTTC TRBJ2-6 NA NA TRBV27
CASSSGGPETQYF TGTGCCAGCAGCTCCGGGGGTCCAGAGACCCAGTACTTC TRBJ2-5 NA NA TRBV11-3
CASSGLAGANSYEQYF TGTGCCAGCAGCGGACTAGCGGGAGCCAACTCCTACGAGCAGTACTTC TRBJ2-7 many TRBD2 TRBV6-2/TRBV6-3
CSARLAQGFNEQYF TGCAGTGCTAGATTAGCGCAGGGGTTCAACGAGCAGTACTTC TRBJ2-7 many NA TRBV20-1